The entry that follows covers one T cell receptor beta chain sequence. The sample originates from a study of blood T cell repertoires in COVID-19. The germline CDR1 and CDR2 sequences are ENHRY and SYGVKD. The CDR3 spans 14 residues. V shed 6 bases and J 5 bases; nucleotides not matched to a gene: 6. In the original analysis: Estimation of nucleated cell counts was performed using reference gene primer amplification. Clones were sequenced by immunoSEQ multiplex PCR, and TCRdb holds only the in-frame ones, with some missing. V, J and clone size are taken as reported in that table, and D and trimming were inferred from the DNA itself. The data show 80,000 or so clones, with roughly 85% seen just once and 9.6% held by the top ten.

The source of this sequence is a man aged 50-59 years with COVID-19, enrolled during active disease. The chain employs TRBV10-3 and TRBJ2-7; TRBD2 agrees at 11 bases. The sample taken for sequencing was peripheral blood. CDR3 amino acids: CAIRVAGGPNEQYF. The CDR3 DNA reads TGTGCCATCAGGGTAGCGGGAGGGCCTAACGAGCAGTACTTC.